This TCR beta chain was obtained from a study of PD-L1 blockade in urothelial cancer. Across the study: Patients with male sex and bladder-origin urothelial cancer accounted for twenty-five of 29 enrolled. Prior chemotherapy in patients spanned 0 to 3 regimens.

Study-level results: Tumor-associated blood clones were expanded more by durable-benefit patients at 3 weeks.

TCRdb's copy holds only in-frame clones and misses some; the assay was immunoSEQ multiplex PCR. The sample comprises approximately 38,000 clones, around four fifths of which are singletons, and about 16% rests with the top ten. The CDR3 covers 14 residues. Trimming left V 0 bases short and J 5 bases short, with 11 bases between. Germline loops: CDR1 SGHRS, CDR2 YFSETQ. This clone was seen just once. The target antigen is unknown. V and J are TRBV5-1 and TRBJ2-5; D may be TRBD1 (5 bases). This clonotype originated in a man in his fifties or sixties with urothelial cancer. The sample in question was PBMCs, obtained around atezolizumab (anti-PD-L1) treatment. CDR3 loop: CASSLEAGPETQYF. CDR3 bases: TGCGCCAGCAGCTTGGAGGCAGGGCCGGAGACCCAGTACTTC.